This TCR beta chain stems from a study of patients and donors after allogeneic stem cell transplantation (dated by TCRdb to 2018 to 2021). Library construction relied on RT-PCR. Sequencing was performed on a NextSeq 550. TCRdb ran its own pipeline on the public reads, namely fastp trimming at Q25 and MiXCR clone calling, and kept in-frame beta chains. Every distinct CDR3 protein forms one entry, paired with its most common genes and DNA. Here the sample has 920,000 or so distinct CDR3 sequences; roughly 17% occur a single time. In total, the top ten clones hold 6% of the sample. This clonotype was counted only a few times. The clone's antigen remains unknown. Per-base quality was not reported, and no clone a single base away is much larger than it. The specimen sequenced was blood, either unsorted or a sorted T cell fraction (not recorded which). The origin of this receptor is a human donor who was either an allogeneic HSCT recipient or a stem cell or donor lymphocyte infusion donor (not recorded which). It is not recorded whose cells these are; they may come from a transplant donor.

The bases read TGTGCCAGCGAATCGGGCCAGACTCCTGGAAACACCATATATTTT. Translated, it reads CASESGQTPGNTIYF. Recombination joined TRBV12-3 or TRBV12-4 with TRBJ1-3, with the identity of the D gene unclear. The trim is 8 bases for V and 2 bases for J, with a gap of 16 bases between the germline ends. The CDR3 sequence holds 15 residues, the cysteine and phenylalanine included. Just CDR3 DNA is preserved here, 45 bases in frame from base 1.